Listed below are T cell receptor beta chains from one sample, sequenced in a study of blood T cell repertoires in COVID-19. Some clones are missing from TCRdb's copy, which holds only in-frame ones; the method was immunoSEQ multiplex PCR. The sample comprises roughly 130,000 clones, about 80% of which are singletons, and 9% to 15% rests with the top ten. Material for sequencing was peripheral blood. The receptors stem from a woman aged 60-75 years with acute or convalescent COVID-19. CDR3s include the opening cysteine and the closing phenylalanine or tryptophan. D genes are given only for firm matches. Part of the rows lack a size; the others show once, few, many or a class for expanded clones.

>TRBJ2-2|NA|NA|TRBV4-2
TGTGCCAGCAGCCAAGTAGGCCAGGCGAACACCGGGGAGCTGTTTTTT
CASSQVGQANTGELFF
>TRBJ1-3|NA|NA|TRBV7-9
TGTGCCATCTTCAAGACAACCTCTGGAAACACCATATATTTT
CAIFKTTSGNTIYF
>TRBJ2-3|NA|TRBD2|TRBV19
TGTGCCAGTAGTATGACTAGCGGGGGGGCCTACACACACACAGATACGCAGTATTTT
CASSMTSGGAYTHTDTQYF
>TRBJ1-1|NA|TRBD1|TRBV11-2
TGTGCCAGCAGCTTCGGACAGGGGGGGTTTGAAGCTTTCTTT
CASSFGQGGFEAFF
>TRBJ2-7|NA|NA|TRBV28
TGTGCCAGCAGTATCCCCCGGACAGCAAACGCTAAGCAGTACTTC
CASSIPRTANAKQYF
>TRBJ1-5|NA|NA|TRBV12-3/TRBV12-4
TGTGCCAGCAGTTTCCGTATCAATCAGCCCCAGCATTTT
CASSFRINQPQHF
>TRBJ2-7|NA|NA|TRBV7-9
TGTGCCAGCAGCCCTACCTCCTACGAGCAGTACTTC
CASSPTSYEQYF
>TRBJ1-1|NA|NA|TRBV7-9
TGTGCCAGCAGCATACAGAGGAACACTGAAGCTTTCTTT
CASSIQRNTEAFF
>TRBJ1-1|few|NA|TRBV5-6
TGTGCCAGCAGCTTGCAAGGGGACACTGAAGCTTTCTTT
CASSLQGDTEAFF
>TRBJ1-4|NA|NA|TRBV29-1
TGCAGCGTGAGGATCGGGTATGAAAAACTGTTTTTT
CSVRIGYEKLFF
>TRBJ2-5|NA|NA|TRBV6-5
TGTGCCAGCAGCCATACTAGTCCCTGGGAGACCCAGTACTTC
CASSHTSPWETQYF
>TRBJ1-2|NA|TRBD1|TRBV30
TGTGCCTGGAGCCTGACAGGGACGGGCTACACCTTC
CAWSLTGTGYTF
>TRBJ2-5|NA|NA|TRBV5-5
TGTGCCAGCAGCTTGGCCAGCCAAGAGACCCAGTACTTC
CASSLASQETQYF
>TRBJ1-2|NA|NA|TRBV2
TGTGCCAGCAGTGGCGGTCAAAACTATGGCTACACCTTC
CASSGGQNYGYTF
>TRBJ2-5|NA|TRBD2|TRBV10-2
TGCGCCAGCTCCGGTAGCGGGGGCACCCTGACCCAGTACTTC
CASSGSGGTLTQYF
>TRBJ1-4|NA|NA|TRBV30
TGTGCCTGGAGTGTACTTAGGGGGGGGGAACTGTTTTTT
CAWSVLRGGELFF
>TRBJ1-3|NA|NA|TRBV14
TGTGCCAGCAGCCAAGTAGCAGGGGCCTCTGGAAACACCATATATTTT
CASSQVAGASGNTIYF
>TRBJ2-1|once|TRBD1|TRBV27
TGTGCCAGCAAAGCGGGACAGGGCTACAATGAGCAGTTCTTC
CASKAGQGYNEQFF
>TRBJ1-1|NA|TRBD1|TRBV6-5
TGTGCCAGCAGTTCCGGGACAGTGAACACTGAAGCTTTCTTT
CASSSGTVNTEAFF
>TRBJ1-3|few|NA|TRBV2
TGTGCCAGCACCCGTTCTGGAAACACCATATATTTT
CASTRSGNTIYF